This record covers a single T cell receptor (beta chain). Its specific antigen is unknown. Nothing much larger sits one base from this clone, and base qualities are not available. High-throughput TCR beta sequencing profiled peripheral blood CD8+ and CD4+ T cells from healthy donors, Susac syndrome patients and multiple sclerosis patients. The multiple sclerosis controls were treatment-naive patients whose relapsing-remitting disease, either stable or active, fulfilled the revised McDonald criteria. Bulk CD8+ and CD4+ T cells were purified magnetically by negative isolation, whereas CD8+ TEMRA cells were enriched by FACS. Blood was collected in EDTA tubes and processed within 24 hours, with PBMCs isolated through density gradient centrifugation. PBMCs intended for TCR sequencing were cryopreserved in liquid nitrogen and were subsequently thawed in a 37 degrees C water bath. The sorted or isolated CD4+, CD8+ and CD8+ TEMRA cells had a purity of 90% or higher.

The data derive from a study of CD8 T cells in Susac syndrome (dated by TCRdb to between 2017 and 2020). Turning to the overall study: Whether CD8+ T cell activation and differentiation in Susac syndrome was antigen driven was tested using repertoire sequencing.

RNA was extracted using the RNeasy kit, and roughly 0.45 to 1 ug of the RNA was reverse transcribed with random hexamers. The immunoSEQ multiplex PCR assay, covering 54 Vbeta and 13 Jbeta segments, was used to amplify TCR beta CDR3 regions. Bias from PCR amplification was corrected by using a synthetic template baseline for primer optimization and for computational correction. In the original analysis: Reads were annotated to V, D and J genes according to IMGT and were analyzed with immunoSEQ Analyzer, with only productive sequences retained. To calculate clonality, Shannon entropy was normalized by log2 of the number of productive unique sequences and then subtracted from one. For each patient and control, public and private clones were evaluated among the 100 most prevalent clones. Clones were defined as Susac-specific if absent from the healthy and MS cohorts, from around 1,000 published viral clones and from other ImmuneACCESS disease sequences. Using fastp trimming at Q25 and MiXCR clonotype assembly, TCRdb reanalyzed the public sequencing data and kept in-frame beta chains. Rows with a matching CDR3 protein are joined into one entry that keeps the most common DNA and genes. TCRdb's processing, not the study's, gives the V and J calls here. This sample is represented by roughly 150,000 distinct CDR3 sequences; less than 95% of them were singletons. The ten largest clones capture 0.075% to 0.095% of the sample.

What the work shows at the level of the full study, not this receptor alone: The TCR sequencing and HLA analysis was acknowledged to have included a relatively small number of individuals.

Its CDR3 holds 14 amino acids, cysteine through phenylalanine. CDR3 DNA is the only sequence kept; it has 42 bases, read in frame from the first base. According to the germline V gene, CDR1 reads SGHTA and CDR2 reads FQGNSA. V and J are trimmed by 4 bases and 2 bases, and the gene matches miss 4 bases of the junction. The sequence derives from a human donor with multiple sclerosis. This receptor chain uses TRBV7-2 and TRBJ2-7, with 8 bases in between that match TRBD2. The sample consisted of CD4+ T cells from PBMCs. CDR3 protein: CASSSTGGPYEQYF. DNA sequence: TGTGCCAGCAGCTCTACGGGAGGGCCCTACGAGCAGTACTTC.